This T cell receptor (beta chain) was retrieved from a study of blood T cell repertoires in COVID-19. Looking at the study overall: Sample material is recorded as cDNA or gDNA derived from T cells, B-cell-depleted T cells, or PBMCs.

The CDR3 extends over 17 amino acids. V was cut by 0 bases and J by 4 bases, with 16 bases left in between. The germline CDR1 and CDR2 sequences are SGDLS and YYNGEE. This clone was detected only once. The authors' processing: The assay estimated nucleated cells by amplifying reference gene primers. Using immunoSEQ multiplex PCR, the repertoire was profiled, and TCRdb retains in-frame clones only, with some absent. V and J calls and clone size are given by that table; D and trimming were obtained from the DNA. The data contain 300,000 to 350,000 clones, around 90% of them singletons. The sample comprised peripheral blood. The chain links TRBV9 to TRBJ2-2, with D maybe TRBD2 (6 bases). The TCR comes from a man younger than 35 with active or convalescent COVID-19. The CDR3, as DNA: TGTGCCAGCAGCGTAGCTGGGGGGACCGGGACCACCGGGGAGCTGTTTTTT. It specifies CASSVAGGTGTTGELFF. Together with reference TRBV9 and TRBJ2-2, the CDR3 gives the full variable domain: DSGVTQTPKHLITATGQRVTLRCSPRSGDLSVYWYQQSLDQGLQFLIQYYNGEERAKGNILERFSAQQFPDLHSELNLSSLELGDSALYFCASSVAGGTGTTGELFFGEGSRLTVL.